This T cell receptor (beta chain) was captured in a study of blood T cell repertoires in COVID-19. Study details: The cDNA or gDNA used as material had been derived from T cells, B-cell-depleted T cells, or PBMCs.

TCRdb's copy holds only in-frame clones and misses some; the assay was immunoSEQ multiplex PCR. The repertoire includes about 92,000 clones, around 81% of them detected once, and 7.5% to 9.5% sits in the top ten. V trimming: 8 bases; J trimming: 8 bases; junction bases outside the gene matches: 13. The CDR3 is 14 amino acids. Germline V gene lookup returns CDR1 SGHTA and CDR2 FQGNSA. The sequenced sample consisted of peripheral blood. This sequence was found in a man in his fifties who had recovered from COVID-19. This sequence joins TRBV7-2 and TRBJ2-3, with TRBD2 identical over 7 bases. CDR3 nucleotides: TGTGCCAGCTCACCCGGGGGGTTAATCAGTACGCAGTATTTT. Translated: CASSPGGLISTQYF.